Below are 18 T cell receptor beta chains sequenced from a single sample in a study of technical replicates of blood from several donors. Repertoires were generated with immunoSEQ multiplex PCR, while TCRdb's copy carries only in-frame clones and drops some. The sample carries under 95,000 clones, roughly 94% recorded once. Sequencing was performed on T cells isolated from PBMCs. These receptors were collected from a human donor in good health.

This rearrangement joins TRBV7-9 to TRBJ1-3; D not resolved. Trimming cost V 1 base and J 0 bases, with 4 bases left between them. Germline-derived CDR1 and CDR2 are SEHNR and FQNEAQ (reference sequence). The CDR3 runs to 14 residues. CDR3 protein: CASSLDSSGNTIYF. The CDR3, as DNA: TGTGCCAGCAGCTTAGACTCCTCTGGAAACACCATATATTTT.

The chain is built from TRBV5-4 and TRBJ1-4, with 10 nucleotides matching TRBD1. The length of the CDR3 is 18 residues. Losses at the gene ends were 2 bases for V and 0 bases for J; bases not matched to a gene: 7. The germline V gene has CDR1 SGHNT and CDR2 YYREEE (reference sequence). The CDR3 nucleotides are TGTGCCAGCAGCTTTACCGGGACAGGGGACGCAACTAATGAAAAACTGTTTTTT. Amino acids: CASSFTGTGDATNEKLFF.

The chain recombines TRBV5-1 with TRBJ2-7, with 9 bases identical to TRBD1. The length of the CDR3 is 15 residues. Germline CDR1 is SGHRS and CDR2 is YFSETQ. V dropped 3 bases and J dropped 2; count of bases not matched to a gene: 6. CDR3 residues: CASSSGTGITYEQYF. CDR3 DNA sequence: TGCGCCAGCAGCTCCGGGACAGGGATCACCTACGAGCAGTACTTC.

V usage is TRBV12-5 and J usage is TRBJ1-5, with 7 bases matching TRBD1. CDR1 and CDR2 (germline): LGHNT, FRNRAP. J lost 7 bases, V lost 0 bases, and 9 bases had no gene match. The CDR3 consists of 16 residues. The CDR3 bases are TGTGCTAGTGGTTTGGTAGTCTCACAGGGGAGCCAGCCCCAGCATTTT. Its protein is CASGLVVSQGSQPQHF.

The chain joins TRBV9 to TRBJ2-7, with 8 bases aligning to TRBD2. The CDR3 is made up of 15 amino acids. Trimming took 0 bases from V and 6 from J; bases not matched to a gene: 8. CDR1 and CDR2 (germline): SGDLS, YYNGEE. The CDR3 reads CASSVEAAGDPEQYF. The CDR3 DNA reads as TGTGCCAGCAGCGTAGAGGCAGCGGGGGACCCCGAGCAGTACTTC.

The CDR3 coding sequence is TGTGCCAGCCAGGACAGGGGACGGGCGAACACCGGGGAGCTGTTTTTT. Its protein is CASQDRGRANTGELFF. This rearrangement joins TRBV19 to TRBJ2-2, with 9 bases matching TRBD1. Per the germline V gene, CDR1 is LNHDA and CDR2 is SQIVND (reference sequence). With 9 bases clipped from V and 0 bases from J, the junction kept 8 bases outside the gene matches. CDR3 length: 16 residues.

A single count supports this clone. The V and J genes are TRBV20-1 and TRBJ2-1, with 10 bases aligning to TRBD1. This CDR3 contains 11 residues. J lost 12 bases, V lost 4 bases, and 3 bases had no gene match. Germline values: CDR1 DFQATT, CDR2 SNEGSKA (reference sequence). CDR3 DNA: TGCAGTGCTACCTGGGACAGGGGGCAGTTCTTC. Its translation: CSATWDRGQFF.

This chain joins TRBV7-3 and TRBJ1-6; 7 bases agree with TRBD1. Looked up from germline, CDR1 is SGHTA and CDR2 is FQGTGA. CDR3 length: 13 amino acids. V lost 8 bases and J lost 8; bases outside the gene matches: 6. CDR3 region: CASRTGSDSPLHF. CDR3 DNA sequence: TGTGCCAGCCGGACAGGATCGGATTCACCCCTCCACTTT.

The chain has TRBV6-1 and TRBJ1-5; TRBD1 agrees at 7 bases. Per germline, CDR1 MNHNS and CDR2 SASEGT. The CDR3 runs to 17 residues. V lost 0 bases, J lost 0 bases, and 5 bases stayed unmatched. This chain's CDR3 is CASSEASTGLSNQPQHF. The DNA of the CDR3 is TGTGCCAGCAGTGAAGCGTCGACAGGGCTTAGCAATCAGCCCCAGCATTTT.

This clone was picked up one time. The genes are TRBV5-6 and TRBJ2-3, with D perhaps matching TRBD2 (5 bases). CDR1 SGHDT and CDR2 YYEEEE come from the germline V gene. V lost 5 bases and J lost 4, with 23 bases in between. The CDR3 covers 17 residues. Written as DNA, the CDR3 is TGTGCCAGCAGTTATACCACTAGTTGGGTTTTGGCAGATACGCAGTATTTT. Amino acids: CASSYTTSWVLADTQYF.

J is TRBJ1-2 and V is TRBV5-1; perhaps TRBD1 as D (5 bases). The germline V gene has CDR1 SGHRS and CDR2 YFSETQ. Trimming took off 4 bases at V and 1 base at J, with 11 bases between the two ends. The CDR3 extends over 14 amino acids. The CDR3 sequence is CASSPRGGNYGYTF. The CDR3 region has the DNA TGCGCCAGCAGCCCCCGGGGGGGTAACTATGGCTACACCTTC.

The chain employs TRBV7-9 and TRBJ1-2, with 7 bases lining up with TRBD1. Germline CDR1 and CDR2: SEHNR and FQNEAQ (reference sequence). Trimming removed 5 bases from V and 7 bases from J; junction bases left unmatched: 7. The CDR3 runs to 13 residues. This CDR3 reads CASSKGGIGGYTF. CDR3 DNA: TGTGCCAGCAGCAAAGGGGGCATCGGTGGCTACACCTTC. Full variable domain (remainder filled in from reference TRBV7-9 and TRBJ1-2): DTGVSQNPRHKITKRGQNVTFRCDPISEHNRLYWYRQTLGQGPEFLTYFQNEAQLEKSRLLSDRFSAERPKGSFSTLEIQRTEQGDSAMYLCASSKGGIGGYTFGSGTRLTVV.

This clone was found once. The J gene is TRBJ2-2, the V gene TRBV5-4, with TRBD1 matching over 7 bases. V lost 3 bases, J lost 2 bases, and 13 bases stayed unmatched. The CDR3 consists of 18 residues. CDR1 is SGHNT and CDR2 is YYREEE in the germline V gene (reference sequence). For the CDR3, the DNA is TGTGCCAGCAGCTCAAAGGTAGCTCGACAGGGAAACACCGGGGAGCTGTTTTTT. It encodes CASSSKVARQGNTGELFF.

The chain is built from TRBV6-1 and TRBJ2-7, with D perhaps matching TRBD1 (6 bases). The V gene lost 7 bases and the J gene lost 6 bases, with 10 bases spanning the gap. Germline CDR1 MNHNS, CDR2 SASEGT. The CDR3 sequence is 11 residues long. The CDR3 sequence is CASIRGREQYF. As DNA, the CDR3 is TGTGCCAGCATCAGGGGCCGCGAGCAGTACTTC.

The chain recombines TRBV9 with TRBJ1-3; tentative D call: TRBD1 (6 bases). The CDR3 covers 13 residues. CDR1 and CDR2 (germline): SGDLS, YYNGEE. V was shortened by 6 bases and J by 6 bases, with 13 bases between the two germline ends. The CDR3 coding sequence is TGTGCCAGCAACCGACAGGAGGAAAACACCATATATTTT. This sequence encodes CASNRQEENTIYF.

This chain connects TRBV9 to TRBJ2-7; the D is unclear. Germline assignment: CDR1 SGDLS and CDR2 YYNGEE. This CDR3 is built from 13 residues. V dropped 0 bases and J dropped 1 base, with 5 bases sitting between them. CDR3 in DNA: TGTGCCAGCAGCGTAGTTCCTTCCTACGAGCAGTACTTC. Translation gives CASSVVPSYEQYF.

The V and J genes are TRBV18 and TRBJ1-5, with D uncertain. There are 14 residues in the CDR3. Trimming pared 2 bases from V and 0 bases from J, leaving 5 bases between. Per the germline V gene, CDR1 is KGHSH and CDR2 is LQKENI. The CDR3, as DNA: TGTGCCAGCTCACCAGGGCTTAGCAATCAGCCCCAGCATTTT. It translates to CASSPGLSNQPQHF.

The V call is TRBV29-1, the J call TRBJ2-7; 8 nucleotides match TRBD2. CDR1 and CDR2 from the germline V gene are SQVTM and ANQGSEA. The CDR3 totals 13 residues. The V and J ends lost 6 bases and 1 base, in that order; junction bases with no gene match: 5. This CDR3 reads CSVGGGPSYEQYF. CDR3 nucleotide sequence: TGCAGCGTCGGGGGGGGGCCTTCCTACGAGCAGTACTTC.